The entry below gives a single T cell receptor beta chain sequence along with its context. All donors were healthy, and all were Caucasian. With template switching, a universal primer site was added, and the cDNA carried unique molecular identifiers. TCRdb reanalysed the 5' RACE reads using MiXCR and keeps one entry per CDR3 protein. The sample consists of under 900,000 distinct CDR3 sequences, approximately 13% of them appearing once. This record belongs to a study of identical twins. CDR3 length: 17 amino acids. Germline CDR1 KGHDR, CDR2 SFDVKD. V lost 3 bases, J lost 5 bases, and 19 bases lay in between. This sample was also put to use in a study of yellow fever vaccine responses in identical twins.

The origin of this receptor is a young woman in good health. Sequenced sample: PBMCs. The V gene is TRBV24-1, the J gene TRBJ2-1; D gene ambiguous. The CDR3 DNA reads as TGTGCCACCAGTGATCCTACCTCGGGCGCCGCAAACAATGAGCAGTTCTTC. Protein: CATSDPTSGAANNEQFF.